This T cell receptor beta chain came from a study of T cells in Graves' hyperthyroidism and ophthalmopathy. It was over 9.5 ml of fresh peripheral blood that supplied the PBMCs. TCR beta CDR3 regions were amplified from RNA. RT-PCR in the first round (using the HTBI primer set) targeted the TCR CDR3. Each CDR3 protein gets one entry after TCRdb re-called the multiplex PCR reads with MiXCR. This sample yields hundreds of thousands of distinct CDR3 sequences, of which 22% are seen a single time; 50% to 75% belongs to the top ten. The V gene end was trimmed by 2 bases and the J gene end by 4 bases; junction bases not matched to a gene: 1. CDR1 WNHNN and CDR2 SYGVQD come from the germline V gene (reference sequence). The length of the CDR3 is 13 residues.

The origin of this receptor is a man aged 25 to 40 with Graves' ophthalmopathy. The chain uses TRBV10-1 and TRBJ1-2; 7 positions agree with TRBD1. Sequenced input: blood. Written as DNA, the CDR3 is TGCGCCAGCAGTGAGGACAGGGCCTATGGCTACACCTTC. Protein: CASSEDRAYGYTF.